This T cell receptor (beta chain) was documented in a study of cytomegalovirus exposure and HLA in healthy donors (TCRdb year 2017). Background on the whole study: According to a later analysis, one platform produced both the 110 or so validation repertoires and the approximately 660 repertoires of the first cohort. High-throughput TCR immunosequencing, statistical association of individual TCRs with disease status, and machine learning were combined to predict cytomegalovirus infection status. The study was designed to test whether signatures of past pathogen exposure could be identified by cataloging public T cell receptors. In addition to the first cohort of roughly 670 subjects, a separate validation cohort of about 120 different subjects was used. The paper as a whole reports these results and caveats: A later analysis had no HLA typing for the validation cohort, so co-occurrence there was scored across all 110 or so repertoires. According to the authors, the approach could potentially be generalized to other disease states and immunological phenotypes. Cytomegalovirus status was reported to be diagnosed by the classifier with high specificity and sensitivity in both the original and validation cohorts. Most TCR sequences were observed very rarely across donors, whereas some public TCRs were present in many individuals. The study listed 164 TCR beta chains as associated with cytomegalovirus. In vitro tests confirmed that a few of the cytomegalovirus-associated TCR beta chains recognize cytomegalovirus antigens. Subsequent analysis determined that TCRs grouped into clusters in the first cohort also showed a tendency toward co-occurrence across the roughly 120 validation repertoires, and 85% to 95% of cluster scores exceeded 0.

Donors formed part of the validation cohort, which comprised over a hundred subjects and was distinct from the first cohort of fewer than 750 subjects. To prepare the library, the immunoSEQ multiplex PCR assay was applied. From the authors' description of their analysis: A statistical classification framework was developed to diagnose cytomegalovirus status using the catalog of TCR beta chain sequences. Here the immuneACCESS table is served through TCRdb, limited to in-frame sequences with V and J called. Missing clones are a known gap in these copies; in checked studies unresolved V genes cover under half, and the rest lacks a known reason. That table gives V, J and clone size, and the DNA gave D and trimming. The sample profile shows 100,000 or so clones; about 85% of them were found once. Jointly, the top ten make up 4% to 4.5% of the sample. As to this clone: No cognate antigen has been identified for it. There are no base qualities to consult, and no much larger clone falls within one base.

The material sequenced was PBMCs. The clonotype was recovered from a young woman in good health and CMV-seropositive.

Read as DNA, the sequence is TGTGCCATCAGTGATTCCCAGGCGGGGGAGACCCAGTACTTC. This is translated as CAISDSQAGETQYF. This chain is built from TRBV10-3 and TRBJ2-5; a tentative D call is TRBD2 (6 bases match). Trimming takes 3 bases from V and 5 bases from J, and the germline ends sit 13 bases apart. Looking up the germline V gene yields CDR1 ENHRY and CDR2 SYGVKD. Reading from cysteine to phenylalanine, the CDR3 counts 14 amino acids. The retained sequence is limited to the CDR3, 42 bases, with the frame set at the first base.